One and the same sample provided the 8 T cell receptor beta chains below, sequenced in a study of T cells in localized non-small cell lung cancer. TCRdb keeps only in-frame clones here, not all; method: immunoSEQ multiplex PCR. The profile shows around 16,000 clones, around 80% of them singletons. Sequenced here: peripheral blood, sampled before any cancer treatment. The receptors originated from a male donor older than 55 with stage I lung adenocarcinoma.

V and J are TRBV15 and TRBJ2-5; D ambiguous. Trimming left V 0 bases short and J 5 bases short, with 4 bases between. The CDR3 length is 12 residues. The germline gives CDR1 LNHNV, CDR2 YYDKDF (reference sequence). In nucleotides, the CDR3 is TGTGCCACCAGCAGAGATGTGGAGACCCAGTACTTC. Protein: CATSRDVETQYF.

The chain employs TRBV4-2 and TRBJ1-2, with 9 positions matching TRBD1. The CDR3 loop spans 16 amino acids. The trim removed 2 bases at V and 4 bases at J, leaving 8 bases unmatched. Germline CDR1 is LGHNA and CDR2 is YNFKEQ. The CDR3 sequence is CASSQTWDREGYGYTF. Written as DNA, the CDR3 is TGTGCCAGCAGCCAAACCTGGGACAGGGAGGGCTATGGCTACACCTTC.

The chain joins TRBV7-2 to TRBJ2-1; perhaps TRBD2 as D (8 bases). CDR1 SGHTA and CDR2 FQGNSA come from the germline V gene. This CDR3 comprises 14 residues. V was shortened by 5 bases and J by 10 bases, with 18 bases between the two germline ends. CDR3 in amino acids: CASSRRGPSGEQFF. CDR3 nucleotides: TGTGCCAGCAGCCGGAGGGGGCCTAGCGGGGAGCAGTTCTTC.

The chain joins TRBV19 to TRBJ2-5; 13 bases agree with TRBD2. This CDR3 contains 18 residues. The germline CDR1 and CDR2 sequences are LNHDA and SQIVND (reference sequence). Germline trimming cut 6 bases from V and 4 bases from J; bases unmatched to any gene: 14. CDR3 DNA: TGTGCCAGTAGCCCACTAGCGGGGGGGCTAATCCATAGAGAGACCCAGTACTTC. This sequence encodes CASSPLAGGLIHRETQYF.

The chain uses TRBV6-6 and TRBJ1-5; D is unresolved. The germline V gene encodes CDR1 MNHNY and CDR2 SVGAGI (reference sequence). The length of the CDR3 is 14 residues. The V and J ends lost 7 bases and 5 bases respectively, with 15 bases between them. This chain's CDR3 is CASTPGSLYQPQHF. CDR3 bases: TGTGCCAGCACCCCGGGCAGTCTATATCAGCCCCAGCATTTT.

In this sample, this clone turned up a few times. This chain joins TRBV6-4 and TRBJ2-3; 14 bases align to TRBD2. The ends lost 5 bases at V and 5 bases at J; junction bases unmatched: 3. Looked up from germline, CDR1 is MRHNA and CDR2 is SNTAGT. The CDR3 runs 15 residues. The CDR3 loop reads CASSWTSGGRDTQYF. The CDR3 coding sequence is TGTGCCAGCAGTTGGACTAGCGGGGGGAGAGATACGCAGTATTTT.

The CDR3 sequence: CACGQGYTEAFF. CDR3 coding DNA: TGTGCCTGCGGACAGGGGTACACTGAAGCTTTCTTT. V usage is TRBV30 and J usage is TRBJ1-1, with 9 nucleotides matching TRBD1. Per the germline V gene, CDR1 is GTSNPN and CDR2 is SVGIG (reference sequence). V lost 6 bases, J lost 3 bases, and 2 bases stayed unmatched. The CDR3 totals 12 residues.

The rearrangement joins TRBV6-6 to TRBJ1-3; D remains ambiguous. Between the trimmed V and J ends, which lost 4 bases and 0 bases, there was a span of 10 bases. Germline lookup yields CDR1 MNHNY and CDR2 SVGAGI (reference sequence). This CDR3 has 15 residues. The DNA for the CDR3 is TGTGCCAGCAGTTCGCAGGACTTCTCTGGAAACACCATATATTTT. This codes for CASSSQDFSGNTIYF.